This T cell receptor (beta chain) was found in a study of T cells in Graves' hyperthyroidism and ophthalmopathy. General observations from the study: Median prediction lead before ophthalmopathy onset was 5 to 7 months with the model.

The CDR3 extends over 12 amino acids. Germline V gene data show CDR1 as KGHDR and CDR2 as SFDVKD. Trimming shortened V by 5 bases and J by 8 bases, and 8 bases separated the two germline ends. RNA transcripts were the template for amplifying TCR beta CDR3 regions. HTBI primers were used for first-round RT-PCR of the TCR CDR3. TCRdb independently ran MiXCR on the multiplex PCR reads; one entry per CDR3 protein. The sample lists 480,000 or so distinct CDR3 sequences; 46% were seen once. This clonotype occurred once. Its antigen remains unknown. The sequence was collected from an adult woman with Graves' disease, either hyperthyroidism or ophthalmopathy (not recorded which). The sample was peripheral blood or thyroid tissue (not recorded which). This rearrangement joins TRBV24-1 to TRBJ2-2; a possible D gene is TRBD1 (6 bases). CDR3 coding DNA: TGTGCCACCAGTGCCGGGACAGGGGAGCTGTTTTTT. Translated, it gives CATSAGTGELFF.